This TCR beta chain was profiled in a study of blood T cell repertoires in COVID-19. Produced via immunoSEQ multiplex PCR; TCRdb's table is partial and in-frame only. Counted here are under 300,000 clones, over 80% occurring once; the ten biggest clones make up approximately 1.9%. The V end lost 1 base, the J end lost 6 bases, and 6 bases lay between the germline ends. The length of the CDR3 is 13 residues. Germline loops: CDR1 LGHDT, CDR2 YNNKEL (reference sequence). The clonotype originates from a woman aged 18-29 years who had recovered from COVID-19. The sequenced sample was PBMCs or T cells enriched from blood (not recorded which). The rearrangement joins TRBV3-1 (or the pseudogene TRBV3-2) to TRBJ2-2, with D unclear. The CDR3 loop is CASSQVRAGELFF. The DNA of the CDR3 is TGTGCCAGCAGCCAAGTACGGGCCGGGGAGCTGTTTTTT.